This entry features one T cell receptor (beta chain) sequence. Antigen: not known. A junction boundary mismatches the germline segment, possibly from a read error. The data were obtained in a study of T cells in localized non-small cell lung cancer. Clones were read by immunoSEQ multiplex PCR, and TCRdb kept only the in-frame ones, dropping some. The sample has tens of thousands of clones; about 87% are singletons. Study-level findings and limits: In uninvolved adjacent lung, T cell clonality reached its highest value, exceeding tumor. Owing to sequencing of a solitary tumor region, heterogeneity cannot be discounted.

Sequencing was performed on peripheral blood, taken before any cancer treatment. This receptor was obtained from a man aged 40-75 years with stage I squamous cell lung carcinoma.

The CDR3 DNA follows: TGTGCCAGCGACTTAGCGGGAGGTCCCTCCTCCGAGCAGTACTTC. Protein product: CASDLAGGPSSEQYF. The V call is TRBV6-1, the J call TRBJ2-7, with 10 bases matching TRBD2. The CDR3 runs to 15 residues. Germline V gene sequence: CDR1 MNHNS, CDR2 SASEGT.